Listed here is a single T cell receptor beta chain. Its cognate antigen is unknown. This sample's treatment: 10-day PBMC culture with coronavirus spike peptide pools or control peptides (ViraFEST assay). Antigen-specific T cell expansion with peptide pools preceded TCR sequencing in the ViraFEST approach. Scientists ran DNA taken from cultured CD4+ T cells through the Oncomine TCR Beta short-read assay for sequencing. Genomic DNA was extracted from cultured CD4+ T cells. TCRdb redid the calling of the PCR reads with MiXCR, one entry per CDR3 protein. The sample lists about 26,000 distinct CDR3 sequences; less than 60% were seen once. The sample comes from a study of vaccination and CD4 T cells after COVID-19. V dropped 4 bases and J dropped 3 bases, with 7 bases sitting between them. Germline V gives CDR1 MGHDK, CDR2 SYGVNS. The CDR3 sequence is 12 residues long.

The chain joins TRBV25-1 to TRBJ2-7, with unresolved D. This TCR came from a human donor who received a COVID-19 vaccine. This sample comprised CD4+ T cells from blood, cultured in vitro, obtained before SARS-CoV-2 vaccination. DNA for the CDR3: TGTGCCAGCAGTGTGAACAACTACGAGCAGTACTTC. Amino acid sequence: CASSVNNYEQYF.